These 4 T cell receptor beta chains were all obtained from the same sample, sequenced in a study of T cell repertoires in aging, cancer and after chemotherapy (dated by TCRdb to between 2018 and 2021). TCR beta rearrangements were amplified from genomic DNA isolated from peripheral blood, not from sorted cells or RNA. Sequencing was performed on an Illumina MiSeq. Using a mixed TRB-A/B primer pool, multiplex touch-down PCR amplified rearranged TRB sequences covering the V, D and J segments. TCRdb ran its own pipeline on the public reads, namely fastp trimming at Q25 and MiXCR clone calling, and kept in-frame beta chains. Entries are consolidated by CDR3 protein sequence, retaining the most common genes and DNA. This sample holds 1,600 or so distinct CDR3 sequences; roughly a fifth were observed only once. Of the sample, about 30% is held by the ten largest clones. Sequenced: blood. Receptors originate from a human donor with a blood cancer.

This clonotype is medium-sized (0.01 to 0.1%) in the sample. The V gene is TRBV27, the J gene TRBJ1-5; the D gene is possibly TRBD1 (5 bases). Germline V CDR1 and CDR2: MNHEY, SMNVEV (reference sequence). CDR3 length equals 15 residues. V gave up 2 bases and J gave up 7 bases, with 15 bases separating them. CDR3 nucleotide sequence: TGTGCCAGCAGTTTACTAGTGGGGGAGGGACAGCCCCAGCATTTT. Translated: CASSLLVGEGQPQHF.

By sample share, this clonotype is medium-sized. The chain combines TRBV6-1 with TRBJ2-7; tentatively, D is TRBD2 (6 bases). Germline-derived CDR1 and CDR2 are MNHNS and SASEGT. The CDR3 is 13 residues long. V lost 10 bases to trimming and J lost 6 bases, with 19 bases between them. The CDR3 nucleotides read TGTGCCACCTCACGGGACTTCATCTCCGAGCAGTACTTC. As protein: CATSRDFISEQYF.

This clonotype is medium-sized (0.01 to 0.1%). V is TRBV5-4 and J is TRBJ2-3, with TRBD2 identical over 13 bases. The CDR3 is 18 amino acids. Looked up from germline, CDR1 is SGHNT and CDR2 is YYREEE (reference sequence). V was pared by 0 bases and J by 1 base, with 5 bases of the junction left unmatched. The CDR3 is CASSLGLAGGIGTDTQYF. The CDR3 nucleotides read TGTGCCAGCAGCTTGGGACTAGCGGGAGGTATCGGCACAGATACGCAGTATTTT.

This clonotype is labeled as medium-sized (0.01 to 0.1%). The CDR3 here is CASSSDSPGGYTF. CDR3 in DNA: TGTGCCAGCAGCTCGGACAGCCCGGGTGGCTACACCTTC. V and J are TRBV12-3 or TRBV12-4 and TRBJ1-2; the D gene is possibly TRBD1 (6 bases). The CDR3 runs to 13 residues. V dropped 6 bases and J dropped 7 bases, with 15 bases sitting between them.